These T cell receptor beta chains were read from a single sample in a study of cytomegalovirus exposure and HLA in healthy donors. The table came from immunoSEQ multiplex PCR; TCRdb's copy has only in-frame clones and leaves some out. The data hold around 150,000 clones, with 73% observed a single time. The sequencing sample was made of PBMCs. All receptors come from a human donor in good health. CDR3s include the opening cysteine and the closing phenylalanine or tryptophan. A D gene is named only where the DNA matches it firmly. The size of a clone is reported for some rows only, either as once, few or many, or as a class for expanded clones.

V: TRBV28; size: once; D: TRBD1; J: TRBJ2-7; DNA: TGTGCCAGCAGAGGGGGGACAGGGACTTACGAGCAGTACTTC; CDR3: CASRGGTGTYEQYF
V: TRBV19; size: NA; D: NA; J: TRBJ2-7; DNA: TGTGCCAGTAACCCGTCGGCCGGGTACGAGCAGTACTTC; CDR3: CASNPSAGYEQYF
V: TRBV5-6; size: NA; D: NA; J: TRBJ2-1; DNA: TGTGCCAGCAGCTGGGAGAGCTCCTACAATGAGCAGTTCTTC; CDR3: CASSWESSYNEQFF
V: TRBV2; size: NA; D: NA; J: TRBJ2-5; DNA: TGTGCCAGCAGTGAAACACAGGGACGGGAGACCCAGTACTTC; CDR3: CASSETQGRETQYF
V: TRBV7-9; size: NA; D: TRBD2; J: TRBJ2-1; DNA: TGTGCCAGCAGCTCTCTAGCGGGGGGACCCAATGAGCAGTTCTTC; CDR3: CASSSLAGGPNEQFF
V: TRBV5-1; size: NA; D: NA; J: TRBJ1-1; DNA: TGCGCCAGCAGCCCCATGGGGGGGGTCAGTACTGAAGCTTTCTTT; CDR3: CASSPMGGVSTEAFF
V: TRBV10-3; size: NA; D: NA; J: TRBJ1-6; DNA: TGTGCCCCATATATGACAGGTGGGGACAATTCACCCCTCCACTTT; CDR3: CAPYMTGGDNSPLHF
V: TRBV19; size: NA; D: NA; J: TRBJ2-1; DNA: TGTGCCAGTAGTATTACGGGGTACAATGAGCAGTTCTTC; CDR3: CASSITGYNEQFF
V: TRBV7-3; size: few; D: NA; J: TRBJ2-1; DNA: TGTGCCAGCAGCTCCCCCCAGGGTGAGCAGTTCTTC; CDR3: CASSSPQGEQFF
V: TRBV29-1; size: NA; D: TRBD2; J: TRBJ2-1; DNA: TGCAGCGTTGAGGGACTAGCGGATGAGCAGTTCTTC; CDR3: CSVEGLADEQFF
V: TRBV10-3; size: few; D: TRBD2; J: TRBJ2-1; DNA: TGTGCCATCAGTGAGTCTAGCGGGGGTCGGAATGAGCAGTTCTTC; CDR3: CAISESSGGRNEQFF
V: TRBV5-4; size: few; D: NA; J: TRBJ2-7; DNA: TGTGCCAGTCGACGGGGTACCTCCTACGAGCAGTACTTC; CDR3: CASRRGTSYEQYF
V: TRBV7-8; size: NA; D: TRBD2; J: TRBJ2-3; DNA: TGTGCCAGCAGCGAGTACCCGGGACTAGGGAGCGGGGGTACGCAGTATTTT; CDR3: CASSEYPGLGSGGTQYF
V: TRBV5-6; size: few; D: TRBD1; J: TRBJ1-6; DNA: TGTGCCAGCAGCCCGGACAGGGTCAATTCACCCCTCCACTTT; CDR3: CASSPDRVNSPLHF
V: TRBV7-9; size: NA; D: NA; J: TRBJ1-2; DNA: TGTGCCAGCAGCTCGTCAGGGCGGTTGGATGGCTACACCTTC; CDR3: CASSSSGRLDGYTF